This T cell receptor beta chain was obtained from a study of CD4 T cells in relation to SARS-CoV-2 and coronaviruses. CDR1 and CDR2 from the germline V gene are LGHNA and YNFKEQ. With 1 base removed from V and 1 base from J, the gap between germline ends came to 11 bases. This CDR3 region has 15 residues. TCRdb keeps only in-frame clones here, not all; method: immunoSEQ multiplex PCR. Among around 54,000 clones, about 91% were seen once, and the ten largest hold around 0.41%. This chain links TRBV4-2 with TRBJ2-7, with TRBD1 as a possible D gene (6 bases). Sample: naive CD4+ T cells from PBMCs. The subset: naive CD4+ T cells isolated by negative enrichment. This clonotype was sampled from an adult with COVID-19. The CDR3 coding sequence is TGTGCCAGCAGCCAAGGGGTAGGGGGTTCCTACGAGCAGTACTTC. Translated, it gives CASSQGVGGSYEQYF.